The present entry profiles one TCR beta chain with its context. Germline values: CDR1 SGHAT, CDR2 FQNNGV. The CDR3 has 15 amino acids. J was trimmed by 4 bases and V by 3 bases; bases with no gene match: 9. Selected pancreatic ductal adenocarcinoma patients had undergone surgery without neoadjuvant therapy. This sample stems from a study of T cells in pancreatic ductal adenocarcinoma. TCRdb's table, derived via immunoSEQ multiplex PCR, lists solely in-frame clones and lacks some. The table includes roughly 100,000 clones, more than 90% detected once. The chain has TRBV11-2 and TRBJ2-7, with 7 bases fitting TRBD1. This receptor was identified in a human donor with pancreatic ductal adenocarcinoma. Sample: PBMCs. Written as DNA, the CDR3 is TGTGCCAGCAGCTTGGGTACCGGGACAGCATACGAGCAGTACTTC. Translation gives CASSLGTGTAYEQYF.